The rows below give T cell receptor beta chains drawn from one sample of a study of T-cell memory formation after mild COVID-19. TCRdb reprocessed the 5' RACE reads via MiXCR and lists one record per CDR3 protein. The data show 430,000 or so distinct CDR3 sequences, 25% seen once. Sequences were obtained from PBMCs or a T cell subset sorted from them (not recorded which). The source is an adult woman who had mild COVID-19 (a few samples of this study predate the infection). Cell type and time point are not known. The CDR3 runs from the conserved cysteine through the conserved F or W. Fields, in order: J gene, clone size, V gene, D gene, CDR3 protein, CDR3 DNA. D genes are given only for firm matches. Some rows mark clone size as missing; the rest say once, few, many or name a class of expanded clone.

TRBJ2-3,few,TRBV12-3/TRBV12-4,.,CASSFSGADTQYF,TGTGCCAGCAGTTTTTCGGGGGCAGATACGCAGTATTTT
TRBJ1-5,few,TRBV12-3/TRBV12-4,TRBD1,CASSFGTGVNQPQHF,TGTGCCAGCAGTTTCGGGACAGGGGTCAATCAGCCCCAGCATTTT
TRBJ2-7,few,TRBV27,.,CASSLLGGESSYEQYF,TGTGCCAGCAGTTTGTTAGGGGGAGAAAGTTCCTACGAGCAGTACTTC
TRBJ1-1,few,TRBV7-9,.,CASSLIVSMNTEAFF,TGTGCCAGCAGCTTAATCGTCAGTATGAACACTGAAGCTTTCTTT
TRBJ2-3,.,TRBV3-1,.,CATGREITDTQYF,TGTGCCACCGGACGGGAAATCACAGATACGCAGTATTTT
TRBJ2-3,few,TRBV5-1,TRBD2,CANPGGNTDTQYF,TGCGCCAACCCGGGGGGGAACACAGATACGCAGTATTTT
TRBJ2-7,.,TRBV7-9,TRBD1,CASSSDRATMGYSYEQYF,TGTGCCAGCAGCTCGGACAGGGCCACAATGGGCTACTCCTACGAGCAGTACTTC
TRBJ1-1,once,TRBV6-5,.,CASRMEGLRDTEAFF,TGTGCCAGCAGGATGGAAGGGCTACGGGACACTGAAGCTTTCTTT
TRBJ1-4,few,TRBV12-3/TRBV12-4,.,CASSLGVARQKLFF,TGTGCCAGCAGTTTAGGGGTGGCACGGCAGAAACTGTTTTTT
TRBJ2-7,.,TRBV2,.,CASSDRISASSYEQYF,TGTGCCAGCAGTGACCGAATTAGCGCAAGCTCCTACGAGCAGTACTTC
TRBJ2-2,.,TRBV7-2,TRBD2,CASSFFRTSGFLRTGELFF,TGTGCCAGCAGCTTCTTCCGGACTAGCGGTTTCTTGAGGACCGGGGAGCTGTTTTTT
TRBJ1-1,.,TRBV6-5,.,CASSHREGKAFF,TGTGCCAGCAGTCACAGGGAGGGTAAAGCTTTCTTT
TRBJ2-1,few,TRBV30,.,CAWSVEWNSYNEQFF,TGTGCCTGGAGTGTCGAGTGGAACTCCTACAATGAGCAGTTCTTC
TRBJ1-1,.,TRBV4-1,TRBD1,CASSQVSGGINTEAFF,TGCGCCAGCAGCCAAGTCTCAGGGGGCATCAACACTGAAGCTTTCTTT
TRBJ2-7,few,TRBV5-1,TRBD1,CASSYGTGLWEQYF,TGCGCCAGCAGCTATGGGACAGGCCTCTGGGAGCAGTACTTC
TRBJ2-3,.,TRBV21-1,.,CASSNSDRAGTDTQYF,TGTGCCAGCAGCAACTCTGACAGGGCGGGAACAGATACGCAGTATTTT
TRBJ2-7,few,TRBV24-1,.,CATSSGNLEQYF,TGTGCCACCAGTTCCGGGAATCTCGAGCAGTACTTC
TRBJ2-3,.,TRBV10-2,.,CASSELTAHRSDTQYF,TGCGCCAGCAGTGAGCTGACAGCTCACAGATCAGATACGCAGTATTTT
TRBJ2-2,.,TRBV7-6,TRBD2,CASSLDLAGGPTGELFF,TGTGCCAGCAGCTTAGACCTAGCGGGGGGGCCCACCGGGGAGCTGTTTTTT
TRBJ1-1,.,TRBV12-3/TRBV12-4,.,CASSPSEQLDTEAFF,TGTGCCAGCAGCCCCTCGGAACAATTGGACACTGAAGCTTTCTTT
TRBJ2-5,.,TRBV11-2,TRBD2,CASSADGLAGGPSIQETQYF,TGTGCCAGCAGCGCAGACGGACTAGCGGGGGGGCCGTCGATACAAGAGACCCAGTACTTC
TRBJ2-7,.,TRBV6-2/TRBV6-3,.,CASREYRTYEQYF,TGTGCCAGCAGAGAATACAGAACCTACGAGCAGTACTTC
TRBJ2-1,.,TRBV7-2,.,CASSRIQGSYNEQFF,TGTGCCAGCAGCCGGATCCAGGGTTCCTACAATGAGCAGTTCTTC
TRBJ1-2,.,TRBV7-9,TRBD1,CASSPRTGGHGYTF,TGTGCCAGCAGCCCCAGGACAGGGGGGCATGGCTACACCTTC
TRBJ1-5,.,TRBV5-1,.,CASSLAGIRNQPQHF,TGCGCCAGCAGCTTGGCCGGGATCCGCAATCAGCCCCAGCATTTT